This is a list of T cell receptor beta chains from one sample in a study of cytomegalovirus exposure and HLA in healthy donors. Repertoires were generated with immunoSEQ multiplex PCR, while TCRdb's copy carries only in-frame clones and drops some. The table includes just over 150,000 clones, almost 80% detected once. The sample taken for sequencing was PBMCs. These receptors were collected from a woman in her fifties or sixties in good health and CMV-seropositive. Each CDR3 is given with its conserved first and last residue. Each record gives: D gene, CDR3 length, V gene, clone size, J gene, CDR3 protein, CDR3 DNA. D genes are given only for firm matches. The size entry is marked missing in some rows and otherwise reads once, few, many or a size class.

D: .; length: 13; V: TRBV4-3; size: .; J: TRBJ2-2; CDR3: CASSQIAAGELFF; DNA: TGCGCCAGCAGCCAAATAGCGGCCGGGGAGCTGTTTTTT
D: TRBD2; length: 15; V: TRBV9; size: .; J: TRBJ2-5; CDR3: CASSVVAGGQETQYF; DNA: TGTGCCAGCAGCGTAGTTGCGGGGGGGCAAGAGACCCAGTACTTC
D: .; length: 15; V: TRBV6-5; size: .; J: TRBJ1-6; CDR3: CASSYEGTQNSPLHF; DNA: TGTGCCAGCAGTTACGAAGGGACACAAAATTCACCCCTCCACTTT
D: TRBD2; length: 13; V: TRBV10-3; size: .; J: TRBJ2-2; CDR3: CAIETSGAGELFF; DNA: TGTGCCATCGAGACTAGCGGTGCCGGGGAGCTGTTTTTT
D: TRBD1; length: 16; V: TRBV5-6; size: once; J: TRBJ2-1; CDR3: CASSPTGEISYNEQFF; DNA: TGTGCCAGCAGCCCGACAGGGGAAATATCCTACAATGAGCAGTTCTTC
D: TRBD1; length: 14; V: TRBV29-1; size: .; J: TRBJ1-1; CDR3: CSVELQGAITEAFF; DNA: TGCAGCGTTGAATTACAGGGGGCTATCACTGAAGCTTTCTTT
D: TRBD2; length: 16; V: TRBV4-1; size: .; J: TRBJ2-3; CDR3: CASSQPWGGGYDTQYF; DNA: TGCGCCAGCAGCCAACCGTGGGGCGGGGGTTATGATACGCAGTATTTT
D: .; length: 13; V: TRBV7-3; size: .; J: TRBJ2-3; CDR3: CASSFLAGDTQYF; DNA: TGTGCCAGCAGCTTTCTAGCAGGAGATACGCAGTATTTT
D: TRBD2; length: 13; V: TRBV6-1; size: .; J: TRBJ2-7; CDR3: CASGGGTSYEQYF; DNA: TGTGCCAGCGGGGGGGGAACTTCCTACGAGCAGTACTTC
D: .; length: 14; V: TRBV6-1; size: few; J: TRBJ1-2; CDR3: CASRMRGVGYGYTF; DNA: TGTGCCAGCAGGATGCGGGGAGTGGGATATGGCTACACCTTC
D: .; length: 14; V: TRBV18; size: few; J: TRBJ1-1; CDR3: CASSPLSLNTEAFF; DNA: TGTGCCAGCTCACCGCTCAGTCTGAACACTGAAGCTTTCTTT
D: TRBD2; length: 16; V: TRBV11-2; size: .; J: TRBJ2-2; CDR3: CASSRRLALNTGELFF; DNA: TGTGCCAGCAGCCGCCGACTAGCGCTGAACACCGGGGAGCTGTTTTTT
D: TRBD1; length: 16; V: TRBV7-2; size: .; J: TRBJ2-1; CDR3: CASSLQTGLRGNEQFF; DNA: TGTGCCAGCAGCTTACAGACAGGGCTTAGAGGCAATGAGCAGTTCTTC
D: TRBD2; length: 15; V: TRBV9; size: .; J: TRBJ2-7; CDR3: CASSRRGGSSYEQYF; DNA: TGTGCCAGCAGCCGCCGCGGGGGGAGCTCCTACGAGCAGTACTTC
D: .; length: 16; V: TRBV2; size: .; J: TRBJ1-3; CDR3: CASSGLTGRTGNTIYF; DNA: TGTGCCAGCAGCGGACTTACAGGGAGAACTGGAAACACCATATATTTT
D: .; length: 13; V: TRBV7-2; size: .; J: TRBJ1-2; CDR3: CASSFGRDYGYTF; DNA: TGTGCCAGCAGCTTCGGCAGGGACTATGGCTACACCTTC
D: .; length: 13; V: TRBV7-2; size: .; J: TRBJ2-7; CDR3: CASSLAGAYEQYF; DNA: TGTGCCAGCAGCTTAGCGGGCGCCTACGAGCAGTACTTC
D: .; length: 12; V: TRBV16; size: few; J: TRBJ1-1; CDR3: CASSSLFAEAFF; DNA: TGTGCCAGCAGCTCCTTGTTCGCTGAAGCTTTCTTT
D: TRBD2; length: 14; V: TRBV5-1; size: .; J: TRBJ2-1; CDR3: CASSQGTSGVIQFF; DNA: TGCGCCAGCAGCCAAGGGACTAGCGGGGTGATTCAGTTCTTC
D: TRBD1; length: 15; V: TRBV27; size: .; J: TRBJ1-3; CDR3: CASSLSPGQGNTIYF; DNA: TGTGCCAGCAGTTTATCTCCGGGACAGGGAAACACCATATATTTT
D: TRBD1; length: 15; V: TRBV2; size: .; J: TRBJ2-1; CDR3: CASSAWDSGTNEQFF; DNA: TGTGCCAGCAGTGCTTGGGACAGTGGGACGAATGAGCAGTTCTTC
D: .; length: 14; V: TRBV2; size: .; J: TRBJ1-1; CDR3: CASSEGGTNTEAFF; DNA: TGTGCCAGCAGTGAAGGAGGTACTAACACTGAAGCTTTCTTT
D: TRBD1; length: 14; V: TRBV6-5; size: .; J: TRBJ2-7; CDR3: CASSRYTGVDEQYF; DNA: TGTGCCAGCAGTCGGTACACAGGGGTGGACGAGCAGTACTTC
D: TRBD1; length: 18; V: TRBV10-3; size: .; J: TRBJ1-2; CDR3: CAISEREVGTGSNYGYTF; DNA: TGTGCCATCAGTGAGCGAGAAGTGGGGACAGGGAGTAACTATGGCTACACCTTC
D: .; length: 18; V: TRBV10-1; size: once; J: TRBJ2-7; CDR3: CASSEGGGSGASSYEQYF; DNA: TGCGCCAGCAGTGAGGGTGGTGGGTCAGGGGCTAGCTCCTACGAGCAGTACTTC
D: .; length: 13; V: TRBV11-2; size: .; J: TRBJ2-3; CDR3: CASSLGRRDTQYF; DNA: TGTGCCAGCAGCTTAGGGCGGCGAGATACGCAGTATTTT
D: .; length: 15; V: TRBV6-1; size: .; J: TRBJ2-7; CDR3: CASSLVLSSSYEQYF; DNA: TGTGCCAGCAGTCTGGTCCTCTCGAGCTCCTACGAGCAGTACTTC
D: TRBD1; length: 15; V: TRBV18; size: .; J: TRBJ2-5; CDR3: CASSPPGQLGETQYF; DNA: TGTGCCAGCTCACCTCCGGGACAGTTAGGAGAGACCCAGTACTTC
D: .; length: 15; V: TRBV5-6; size: .; J: TRBJ1-2; CDR3: CASSRSPQGNYGYTF; DNA: TGTGCCAGCAGCAGAAGCCCACAGGGAAACTATGGCTACACCTTC
D: .; length: 15; V: TRBV28; size: .; J: TRBJ1-5; CDR3: CASSSDSQGLQPQHF; DNA: TGTGCCAGCAGTTCAGATTCTCAGGGTCTTCAGCCCCAGCATTTT
D: .; length: 18; V: TRBV12-2; size: few; J: TRBJ1-5; CDR3: CASRLDPGRGEGRRSQHF; DNA: TGTGCAAGTCGCTTAGACCCCGGGCGGGGGGAGGGACGGCGGTCCCAGCATTTT
D: .; length: 13; V: TRBV4-3; size: .; J: TRBJ1-1; CDR3: CASSRTANTEAFF; DNA: TGCGCCAGCAGCCGTACAGCCAACACTGAAGCTTTCTTT
D: .; length: 14; V: TRBV9; size: .; J: TRBJ1-3; CDR3: CASSPGYSGNTIYF; DNA: TGTGCCAGCAGCCCAGGTTACTCTGGAAACACCATATATTTT